These 8 T cell receptor beta chains came from one sample sequenced in a study of vaccination effects on CD4 cells after COVID-19. Antigen-specific CD4+ T cells were expanded (with viral peptide pools) by the ViraFEST assay ahead of sequencing. Cultured cells yielded isolated CD4+ T cells after more than nine days. The vaccine given was either BNT162b2 or mRNA-1273, in two doses. TCRdb keeps only in-frame clones here, not all; method: immunoSEQ multiplex PCR. The profile shows about 25,000 clones, almost 70% of them singletons. Their antigen targets remain unknown. The sample in question was CD4+ T cells from PBMCs cultured with SARS-CoV-2 spike peptides, obtained after COVID-19 vaccination. The receptors derive from a human donor who received a COVID-19 vaccine.

This clone has more than one count but fewer than ten. This chain joins TRBV19 and TRBJ1-5; TRBD1 is a possible D gene (5 bases). The CDR3 totals 16 residues. Germline V gives CDR1 LNHDA, CDR2 SQIVND (reference sequence). V lost 1 base to trimming and J lost 6 bases, with 16 bases between them. The CDR3 loop is CASSIGGGAGSQPQHF. The CDR3 DNA follows: TGTGCCAGTAGTATAGGCGGAGGGGCAGGGAGTCAGCCCCAGCATTTT. The whole variable domain, remainder taken from reference TRBV19 and TRBJ1-5, is DGGITQSPKYLFRKEGQNVTLSCEQNLNHDAMYWYRQDPGQGLRLIYYSQIVNDFQKGDIAEGYSVSREKKESFPLTVTSAQKNPTAFYLCASSIGGGAGSQPQHFGDGTRLSIL.

The chain recombines TRBV10-1 with TRBJ1-1; tentative D call: TRBD1 (5 bases). CDR3 length equals 12 residues. Trimming removed 6 bases at V and 7 bases at J, with 12 bases between. Germline assignment: CDR1 WNHNN and CDR2 SYGVQD (reference sequence). The CDR3, as DNA: TGCGCCAGCAGCCCAGACAGACATGAAGCTTTCTTT. It encodes CASSPDRHEAFF.

The J gene is TRBJ1-4, the V gene TRBV12-5; 7 bases agree with TRBD1. There are 13 residues in the CDR3. Germline values: CDR1 LGHNT, CDR2 FRNRAP. With V trimmed by 11 bases and J by 7 bases, 10 bases remained unmatched. CDR3 protein: CAGEGGEGEKLFF. For the CDR3, the DNA is TGTGCTGGGGAAGGGGGCGAGGGTGAAAAACTGTTTTTT.

Note on this clone: This sample also contains other DNA sequences that code for the same CDR3. The genes are TRBV19 and TRBJ1-2; no clear D gene. This CDR3 is 14 amino acids long. The V gene's germline CDR1 is LNHDA and CDR2 SQIVND (reference sequence). Trimming took off 0 bases at V and 0 bases at J, with 5 bases between the two ends. In DNA, the CDR3 is TGTGCCAGTAGTATAGAGGGATCTAACTATGGCTACACCTTC. Its translation is CASSIEGSNYGYTF. The variable domain in full, completed from reference TRBV19 and TRBJ1-2, reads DGGITQSPKYLFRKEGQNVTLSCEQNLNHDAMYWYRQDPGQGLRLIYYSQIVNDFQKGDIAEGYSVSREKKESFPLTVTSAQKNPTAFYLCASSIEGSNYGYTFGSGTRLTVV.

The chain combines TRBV4-1 with TRBJ1-1, with a tentative D call TRBD1 (5 bases). The CDR3 is made up of 16 amino acids. Per the germline V gene, CDR1 is MGHRA and CDR2 is YSYEKL. Trimming stripped 3 bases from V and 4 bases from J, with 18 bases between. The CDR3 is CASSQGGMAPGTEAFF. CDR3 bases: TGCGCCAGCAGCCAGGGGGGGATGGCACCAGGCACTGAAGCTTTCTTT.

The chain combines TRBV6-5 with TRBJ1-6, with D tentatively TRBD1 (6 bases). Per germline, CDR1 MNHEY and CDR2 SVGAGI. The V and J ends lost 10 bases and 8 bases respectively, with 21 bases between them. This CDR3 is 15 amino acids long. CDR3 loop: CANSRDNLRDSPLHF. In DNA form, the CDR3 reads TGTGCCAATTCGCGGGACAACCTAAGGGATTCACCCCTCCACTTT.

The chain employs TRBV7-8 and TRBJ2-2; D remains unclear. Deletions cut 7 bases from V and 3 bases from J, with 6 bases between. Germline CDR1 reads SGHVS; CDR2 reads FQNEAQ. The CDR3 extends over 12 amino acids. Here the CDR3 reads CASTWHTGELFF. CDR3 sequence (DNA): TGTGCCAGCACCTGGCACACCGGGGAGCTGTTTTTT.

This chain joins TRBV6-1 and TRBJ2-7, with 7 bases identical to TRBD2. After removal of 2 bases from V and 4 bases from J, the junction contained 5 bases not matched to a gene. Germline assignment: CDR1 MNHNS and CDR2 SASEGT. The CDR3 totals 14 residues. The CDR3 here is CASSELRGTYEQYF. DNA for the CDR3: TGTGCCAGCAGTGAACTGCGGGGGACGTACGAGCAGTACTTC.